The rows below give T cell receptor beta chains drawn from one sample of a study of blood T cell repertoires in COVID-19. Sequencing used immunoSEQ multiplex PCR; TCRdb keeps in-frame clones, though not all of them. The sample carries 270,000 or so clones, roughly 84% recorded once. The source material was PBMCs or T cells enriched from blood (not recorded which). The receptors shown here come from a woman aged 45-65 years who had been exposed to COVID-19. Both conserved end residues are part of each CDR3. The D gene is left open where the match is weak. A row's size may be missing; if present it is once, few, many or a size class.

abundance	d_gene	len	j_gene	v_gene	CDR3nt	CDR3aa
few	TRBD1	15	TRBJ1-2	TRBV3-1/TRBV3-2	TGTGCCAGCAGCCGGGGGACAGGGAATAACTATGGCTACACCTTC	CASSRGTGNNYGYTF
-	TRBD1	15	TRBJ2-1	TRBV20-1	TGCAGTGCTAGTACCCCGGGACAGGGGAAGGATGAGCAGTTCTTC	CSASTPGQGKDEQFF
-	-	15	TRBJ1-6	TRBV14	TGTGCCAGCAGCCAAGGGGGAGCCCGAAATTCACCCCTCCACTTT	CASSQGGARNSPLHF
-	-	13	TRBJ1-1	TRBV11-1	TGTGCCAGCAGCAGAGGGTGGGTAACTGAAGCTTTCTTT	CASSRGWVTEAFF
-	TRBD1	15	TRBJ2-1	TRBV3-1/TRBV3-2	TGTGCCAGCAGCCAAGGGACAGGGTCCTACAATGAGCAGTTCTTC	CASSQGTGSYNEQFF
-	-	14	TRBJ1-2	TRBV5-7	TGTGCCAGCAGCCTCCCAGACGGAGGCTATGGCTACACCTTC	CASSLPDGGYGYTF
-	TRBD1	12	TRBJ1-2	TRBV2	TGTGCCAGCAGCGACAGGGTCGGCGGCTACACCTTC	CASSDRVGGYTF
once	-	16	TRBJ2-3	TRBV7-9	TGTGCCAGCAGCTTAGTGGCCAGAGGCCCCACAGATACGCAGTATTTT	CASSLVARGPTDTQYF
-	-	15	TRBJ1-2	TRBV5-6	TGTGCCAGCAGCTCCCTTTATCTATATAACTATGGCTACACCTTC	CASSSLYLYNYGYTF
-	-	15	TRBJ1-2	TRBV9	TGTGCCAGCAGCGCCGCGGGGGCACTCGCAGTGGGCTACACCTTC	CASSAAGALAVGYTF
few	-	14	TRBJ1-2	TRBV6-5	TGTGCCAGCAGGCTTTGGGAGACAAGCTATGGCTACACCTTC	CASRLWETSYGYTF
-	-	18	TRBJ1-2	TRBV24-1	TGTGCCACCAGTGATTCCGGGTTAGGCGACGGGGTTCGTCATGGCTACACCTTC	CATSDSGLGDGVRHGYTF
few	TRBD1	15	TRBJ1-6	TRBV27	TGTGCCAGCAGAGTCACAGGGGTGAGCAATTCACCCCTCCACTTT	CASRVTGVSNSPLHF
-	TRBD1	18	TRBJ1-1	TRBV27	TGTGCCAGCAGTTTATTATATCGGACAGGGGATTTCAACACTGAAGCTTTCTTT	CASSLLYRTGDFNTEAFF
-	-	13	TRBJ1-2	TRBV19	TGTGCCAGTACCGAGAATTTCGGCTATGGCTACACCTTC	CASTENFGYGYTF
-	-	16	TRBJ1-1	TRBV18	TGTGCCAGCTCACCACTGAGCCCCGACAGCTACACTGAAGCTTTCTTT	CASSPLSPDSYTEAFF
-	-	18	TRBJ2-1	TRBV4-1	TGCGCCAGCAGCCCCCTAATGGGCGGGACTGGTTCCTACAATGAGCAGTTCTTC	CASSPLMGGTGSYNEQFF
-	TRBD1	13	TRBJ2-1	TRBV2	TGTGCCAGTCGGGACAGCCCTTACAATGAGCAGTTCTTC	CASRDSPYNEQFF
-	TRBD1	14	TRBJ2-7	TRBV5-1	TGCGCCAGCAGCGGGGACAGTTACTCCTACGAGCAGTACTTC	CASSGDSYSYEQYF
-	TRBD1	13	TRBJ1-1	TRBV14	TGTGCCAGCAGCGATCCACAGGGGAGGTCAGCTTTCTTT	CASSDPQGRSAFF
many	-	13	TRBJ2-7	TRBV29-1	TGCAGCGTTGATGAGCACGGGTCCTACGAGCAGTACTTC	CSVDEHGSYEQYF
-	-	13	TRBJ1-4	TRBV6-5	TGTGCCAGCATCCAGGATTTTGGTGAAAAACTGTTTTTT	CASIQDFGEKLFF
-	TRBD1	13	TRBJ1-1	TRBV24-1	TGTGCCACCAGTGTTGGACAGGGGACTGAAGCTTTCTTT	CATSVGQGTEAFF
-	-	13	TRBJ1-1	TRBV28	TGTGCCAGCTCGGTGCGGGGGCTCCCTGAAGCTTTCTTT	CASSVRGLPEAFF
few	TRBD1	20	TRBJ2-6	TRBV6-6	TGTGCCAGCAGCCCCCAACGGCCGGGACAGGGGGCTTCTGGGGCCAACGTCCTGACTTTC	CASSPQRPGQGASGANVLTF
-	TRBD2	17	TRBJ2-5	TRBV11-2	TGTGCCAGCAGCCACCCCGGGCGGGGGGGCCGACGGGAGACCCAGTACTTC	CASSHPGRGGRRETQYF
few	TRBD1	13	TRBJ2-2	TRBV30	TGTGCCTGGGACAGGGGACCCACCGAGGAGCTGTTTTTT	CAWDRGPTEELFF